Listed here are 20 T cell receptor beta chains from one sample, sequenced in a study of blood T cell repertoires in COVID-19. Produced via immunoSEQ multiplex PCR; TCRdb's table is partial and in-frame only. The sample yields roughly 170,000 clones, 88% seen once. The source material was peripheral blood. All receptors come from a man aged 55 to 70 with acute or convalescent COVID-19.

J is TRBJ1-2 and V is TRBV28; D call uncertain. The V end lost 8 bases, the J end lost 0 bases, and 10 bases lay between the germline ends. The CDR3 totals 13 residues. CDR1 and CDR2 (germline): MDHEN, SYDVKM. The CDR3 bases are TGTGCCAGCGCTTTACAAGCTAACTATGGCTACACCTTC. Translation gives CASALQANYGYTF.

V gene TRBV3-1 (or the pseudogene TRBV3-2) combines with J gene TRBJ2-2; D may be TRBD2 (6 bases). V lost 4 bases and J 4 bases, leaving 10 bases between the germline ends. The CDR3 is 14 amino acids. In germline, CDR1 is LGHDT, CDR2 YNNKEL (reference sequence). CDR3 sequence (DNA): TGTGCCAGCAGCCGGGTTAGCGGCACCGGGGAGCTGTTTTTT. Protein product: CASSRVSGTGELFF.

The chain has TRBV28 and TRBJ2-7, with 9 bases that match TRBD2. The V segment lost 6 bases and the J segment 2 bases; nucleotides outside the gene matches: 11. The CDR3 runs to 16 residues. In germline, CDR1 is MDHEN, CDR2 SYDVKM. CDR3: CASSQGKTSGTYEQYV. The CDR3 bases are TGTGCCAGCAGCCAGGGGAAGACTAGCGGAACCTACGAGCAGTACGTC.

This sequence joins TRBV24-1 and TRBJ2-5, with a tentative D call TRBD2 (5 bases). This CDR3 has 13 amino acids. CDR1 and CDR2 from the germline V gene are KGHDR and SFDVKD. The V and J ends lost 9 bases and 4 bases respectively, with 14 bases between them. Here the CDR3 DNA reads TGTGCCACCGCCTTGGGTGGAGGAGAGACCCAGTACTTC. Its translation is CATALGGGETQYF.

CDR3 sequence: CASSRQGGYNEQFF. The CDR3 nucleotides read TGTGCCAGCAGCCGGCAGGGCGGTTACAATGAGCAGTTCTTC. The chain has TRBV7-8 and TRBJ2-1, with D perhaps TRBD1 (5 bases). Germline V CDR1 and CDR2: SGHVS, FQNEAQ. The CDR3 has 14 residues. Trimming pared 5 bases from V and 4 bases from J, leaving 12 bases between. The full variable domain, rest sourced from reference TRBV7-8 and TRBJ2-1, is GAGVSQSPRYKVAKRGQDVALRCDPISGHVSLFWYQQALGQGPEFLTYFQNEAQLDKSGLPSDRFFAERPEGSVSTLKIQRTQQEDSAVYLCASSRQGGYNEQFFGPGTRLTVL.

The chain joins TRBV25-1 to TRBJ2-2, with a possible D match to TRBD1 (5 bases). Looked up from germline, CDR1 is MGHDK and CDR2 is SYGVNS. The CDR3 is made up of 14 amino acids. Trimming pared 3 bases from V and 6 bases from J, leaving 11 bases between. CDR3 coding DNA: TGTGCCAGCAGTGACAGGGTGGTCGCCGGGGAGCTGTTTTTT. Its protein product is CASSDRVVAGELFF. Complete variable domain (other parts from reference TRBV25-1 and TRBJ2-2): EADIYQTPRYLVIGTGKKITLECSQTMGHDKMYWYQQDPGMELHLIHYSYGVNSTEKGDLSSESTVSRIRTEHFPLTLESARPSHTSQYLCASSDRVVAGELFFGEGSRLTVL.

CDR3 coding DNA: TGCAGCGTGCAACAAGGGGCTATTAGGGCTGAAGCTTTCTTT. It encodes CSVQQGAIRAEAFF. This rearrangement joins TRBV29-1 to TRBJ1-1; D possibly corresponds to TRBD1 (5 bases). Trimming left V 6 bases short and J 6 bases short, with 20 bases between. This CDR3 contains 14 residues. CDR1 and CDR2 from the germline V gene are SQVTM and ANQGSEA. The whole variable domain, filled in from reference TRBV29-1 and TRBJ1-1, reads SAVISQKPSRDICQRGTSLTIQCQVDSQVTMMFWYRQQPGQSLTLIATANQGSEATYESGFVIDKFPISRPNLTFSTLTVSNMSPEDSSIYLCSVQQGAIRAEAFFGQGTRLTVV.

The CDR3 DNA reads as TGTGCCAGCACCCCAGATAGCAATCAGCCCCAGCATTTT. It yields the protein CASTPDSNQPQHF. V usage is TRBV6-6 and J usage is TRBJ1-5; D unclear. The CDR3 has 13 residues. Trimming took 7 bases from V and 0 from J, leaving 7 bases between them. The germline V gene encodes CDR1 MNHNY and CDR2 SVGAGI (reference sequence).

The CDR3 sequence is CASSVVGAFNSPLHF. For the CDR3, the DNA is TGTGCCAGCAGCGTAGTAGGGGCCTTTAATTCACCCCTCCACTTT. The chain employs TRBV9 and TRBJ1-6, with D possibly TRBD1 on 5 matching bases. The CDR3 is 15 residues long. Germline V lookup: CDR1 SGDLS, CDR2 YYNGEE. The ends were cut back, 0 bases at V and 6 bases at J, with 10 bases in the middle. Together with reference TRBV9 and TRBJ1-6, the CDR3 gives the full variable domain: DSGVTQTPKHLITATGQRVTLRCSPRSGDLSVYWYQQSLDQGLQFLIQYYNGEERAKGNILERFSAQQFPDLHSELNLSSLELGDSALYFCASSVVGAFNSPLHFGNGTRLTVT.

The chain employs TRBV5-1 and TRBJ2-3; 8 nucleotides line up with TRBD2. Per the germline V gene, CDR1 is SGHRS and CDR2 is YFSETQ. The CDR3 is 14 residues long. The V and J ends lost 2 bases and 1 base, in that order; junction bases with no gene match: 0. The CDR3 nucleotides read TGCGCCAGCAGCTTTAGCGGGGGCACAGATACGCAGTATTTT. The encoded protein is CASSFSGGTDTQYF.

This clone came up a few times. The chain recombines TRBV30 with TRBJ2-2; TRBD1 agrees at 9 bases. The J segment lost 7 bases and the V segment lost 3 bases, leaving 6 bases of the junction unmatched. CDR3 size: 14 residues. Germline V gene data show CDR1 as GTSNPN and CDR2 as SVGIG (reference sequence). The CDR3 DNA reads as TGTGCCTGGAGGTCCGGGACAGGGATCGGGGAGCTGTTTTTT. Residues: CAWRSGTGIGELFF.

This rearrangement joins TRBV7-9 to TRBJ2-7; tentatively, D is TRBD1 (5 bases). Germline-derived CDR1 and CDR2 are SEHNR and FQNEAQ (reference sequence). The V and J ends lost 5 bases and 5 bases respectively, with 19 bases between them. The CDR3 sequence is 15 residues long. The chain's CDR3 is CASSPGGLGADEQYV. The DNA for the CDR3 is TGTGCCAGCAGCCCTGGCGGCCTAGGGGCGGACGAGCAGTACGTC.

J is TRBJ2-1 and V is TRBV12-5, with a possible D match to TRBD1 (5 bases). Trimming removed 0 bases at V and 3 bases at J, with 12 bases between. The CDR3 is 16 residues long. Per the germline V gene, CDR1 is LGHNT and CDR2 is FRNRAP. CDR3 coding DNA: TGTGCTAGTGGTTTGGTAAAGGGGCTGTTCTACAATGAGCAGTTCTTC. Its translation is CASGLVKGLFYNEQFF.

This clone was observed a few times. This chain links TRBV27 with TRBJ1-1; TRBD1 agrees at 7 bases. The CDR3 length is 18 residues. CDR1 is MNHEY, CDR2 SMNVEV, per germline (reference sequence). V dropped 11 bases and J dropped 0; count of bases not matched to a gene: 21. CDR3 sequence: CAPNKAAPRGGLNTEAFF. The CDR3 DNA is TGTGCCCCCAATAAAGCGGCTCCCCGAGGGGGCTTGAACACTGAAGCTTTCTTT.

The CDR3 nucleotides are TGCGCCAGCAGCCAAGATCCCTTGGCGGGCACCGGGGAGCTGTTTTTT. Residues: CASSQDPLAGTGELFF. V gene TRBV4-3 combines with J gene TRBJ2-2; D perhaps matches TRBD2 (5 bases). Trimming took 0 bases from V and 4 from J, leaving 12 bases between them. Germline CDR1 reads LGHNA; CDR2 reads YSLEER. The CDR3 runs 16 residues.

The gene calls are TRBV29-1 and TRBJ2-1, with D maybe TRBD2 (6 bases). The CDR3 loop spans 11 amino acids. Germline values: CDR1 SQVTM, CDR2 ANQGSEA. V was shortened by 7 bases and J by 13 bases, with 17 bases between the two germline ends. CDR3 bases: TGCAGCGCTTCTAGCGACGGAAGACAGTTCTTC. As protein: CSASSDGRQFF.

This clone was counted between two and nine times. The chain is built from TRBV19 and TRBJ2-5; D is perhaps TRBD1 (6 bases). This CDR3 comprises 14 residues. V was shortened by 7 bases and J by 2 bases, with 14 bases between the two germline ends. Germline V gene data show CDR1 as LNHDA and CDR2 as SQIVND (reference sequence). The CDR3 spells CASKPRGLQETQYF. The CDR3 region has the DNA TGTGCCAGTAAACCCAGGGGTCTTCAAGAGACCCAGTACTTC.

This chain links TRBV5-1 with TRBJ1-2, with TRBD1 identical over 8 bases. The CDR3 totals 15 residues. From germline, CDR1 is SGHRS and CDR2 YFSETQ. V lost 4 bases to trimming and J lost 3 bases; unmatched junction nucleotides: 8. CDR3 nucleotide sequence: TGCGCCAGCAGCGTCGACAGGGGTCCCGACTATGGCTACACCTTC. This gives the protein CASSVDRGPDYGYTF. Full variable domain (rest looked up from reference TRBV5-1 and TRBJ1-2): KAGVTQTPRYLIKTRGQQVTLSCSPISGHRSVSWYQQTPGQGLQFLFEYFSETQRNKGNFPGRFSGRQFSNSRSEMNVSTLELGDSALYLCASSVDRGPDYGYTFGSGTRLTVV.

The rearrangement links TRBV19 to TRBJ2-3, with 9 bases aligning to TRBD2. The V segment lost 3 bases and the J segment 1 base; nucleotides outside the gene matches: 2. Looked up from germline, CDR1 is LNHDA and CDR2 is SQIVND (reference sequence). This CDR3 contains 15 residues. As DNA, the CDR3 is TGTGCCAGTAGTATCCCTAGCGGGGGCACAGATACGCAGTATTTT. This encodes CASSIPSGGTDTQYF.

This chain links TRBV19 with TRBJ1-2, with a possible D match to TRBD1 (6 bases). Germline V gives CDR1 LNHDA, CDR2 SQIVND (reference sequence). The V end was cut by 6 bases, the J end by 7 bases, with 15 bases between. This CDR3 has 13 amino acids. DNA for the CDR3: TGTGCCAGTAGCACAACACAGGGATCTGGCTACACCTTC. Translated, it gives CASSTTQGSGYTF.